Listed below are T cell receptor beta chains from one sample, sequenced in a study of cytomegalovirus exposure and HLA in healthy donors. Assay used: immunoSEQ multiplex PCR; TCRdb lists only in-frame clones, some missing. The sample lists about 140,000 clones, 76% occurring once. The sequenced sample consisted of PBMCs. The receptors stem from a young man in good health and CMV-seronegative. Each CDR3 is given with its conserved first and last residue. Fields, in order: D gene, CDR3 length, clone size, V gene, J gene, CDR3 DNA, CDR3 protein. A D gene is named only where the DNA matches it firmly. Size tells how often a clone was seen (once, few, many) or the class of an expanded clone, and some rows leave it out.

>TRBD2|14|-|TRBV7-8|TRBJ2-1
TGTGCCAGCAGCTTAGCGCAACTAGCGGGAGTGGTGTTCTTC
CASSLAQLAGVVFF
>-|15|-|TRBV19|TRBJ2-2
TGTGCCAGTAGTATAGTGGCTAGCGTCACCGGGGAGCTGTTTTTT
CASSIVASVTGELFF
>-|16|-|TRBV5-1|TRBJ1-1
TGCGCCAGCAGCTTGGAAGTCAGGGGTTCGAACACTGAAGCTTTCTTT
CASSLEVRGSNTEAFF
>-|16|-|TRBV5-4|TRBJ1-4
TGTGCCAGCAGCTCCGGACAGACTCAGTCACGCGAAAAACTGTTTTTT
CASSSGQTQSREKLFF
>-|20|once|TRBV6-7|TRBJ2-1
TGTGCCAGCAGTTACCCAGTCAAGTTGCGGGGGCGTGTTTTCTACAATGGGCAGTTCTTC
CASSYPVKLRGRVFYNGQFF
>TRBD1|15|few|TRBV19|TRBJ2-7
TGTGCCAGTAGTATCGGACAGGGGTTCAAGTACGAGCAGTACTTC
CASSIGQGFKYEQYF
>-|13|-|TRBV18|TRBJ2-5
TGTGCCAGCTCACCCGGGTACCAAGAGACCCAGTACTTC
CASSPGYQETQYF
>-|13|-|TRBV5-4|TRBJ2-2
TGTGCCAGCAGCTCTGGGACAACCGGGGAGCTGTTTTTT
CASSSGTTGELFF
>-|16|-|TRBV11-3|TRBJ2-6
TGTGCCAGCAGCCCTGTAACCCGGCGGGGGGCCAACGTCCTGACTTTC
CASSPVTRRGANVLTF
>TRBD2|12|few|TRBV18|TRBJ2-1
TGTGCCAGCTCACCCGGACTAGCGGAGCAGTTCTTC
CASSPGLAEQFF
>-|14|-|TRBV27|TRBJ2-7
TGTGCCAGCAGCTCTAACGGGGGCTCCTACGAGCAGTACTTC
CASSSNGGSYEQYF
>TRBD2|14|-|TRBV2|TRBJ2-1
TGTGCCAGCAGTGGGGGGACTAGCGTGAATGAGCAGTTCTTC
CASSGGTSVNEQFF
>TRBD1|13|-|TRBV5-4|TRBJ1-2
TGTGCCAGCAGCGTAGGGGGCAACTATGGCTACACCTTC
CASSVGGNYGYTF
>TRBD1|15|-|TRBV5-4|TRBJ1-5
TGTGCCAGCAGCTTGGGCAGGGGGCACGGTCAGCCCCAGCATTTT
CASSLGRGHGQPQHF
>-|12|-|TRBV6-6|TRBJ1-1
TGTGCCAGCAGTCGACAGAGCACTGAAGCTTTCTTT
CASSRQSTEAFF
>-|14|few|TRBV7-2|TRBJ2-3
TGTGCCAGCAGCTTAGTTGAGAGAACAGATACGCAGTATTTT
CASSLVERTDTQYF
>TRBD1|12|-|TRBV10-1|TRBJ2-7
TGCGCCAGCAGTGGACAGGGATACGAGCAGTACTTC
CASSGQGYEQYF
>TRBD2|16|-|TRBV4-1|TRBJ2-7
TGCGCCAGCAGGATAGGACTAGCGGGGAGCTCCTACGAGCAGTACTTC
CASRIGLAGSSYEQYF
>TRBD2|16|-|TRBV7-7|TRBJ2-7
TGTGCCAGCAGCTTAGATCTAGCGGGGGGGCCTGGGGAGCAGTACTTC
CASSLDLAGGPGEQYF
>-|14|-|TRBV5-1|TRBJ1-4
TGCGCCAGCAGCTCCGGGGGACTGAATGAAAAACTGTTTTTT
CASSSGGLNEKLFF
>TRBD2|15|-|TRBV11-3|TRBJ2-3
TGTGCCAGCAGCCGACTAGCGGGGGACACAGATACGCAGTATTTT
CASSRLAGDTDTQYF
>-|18|-|TRBV5-1|TRBJ1-4
TGCGCCAGCAGCTTGGCCTTGGGTCGGGACACCATTAATGAAAAACTGTTTTTT
CASSLALGRDTINEKLFF
>TRBD2|18|-|TRBV4-1|TRBJ2-1
TGCGCCAGCAGCCAAGATCCCAACTTAGCGGGACGGTACAATGAGCAGTTCTTC
CASSQDPNLAGRYNEQFF
>TRBD1|15|few|TRBV5-4|TRBJ2-7
TGTGCCAGCAGTGGAGGACAGGGCCTTGGGTACGAGCAGTACTTC
CASSGGQGLGYEQYF
>-|14|-|TRBV28|TRBJ1-1
TGTGCCAGCAGTTTAGGGGTTGGGGCCTTTGAAGCTTTCTTT
CASSLGVGAFEAFF
>TRBD2|18|-|TRBV5-8|TRBJ2-3
TGTGCCAGCAGCGAGCGCTACGGGGGGGGCGGCATCACAGATACGCAGTATTTT
CASSERYGGGGITDTQYF
>TRBD2|15|-|TRBV5-1|TRBJ2-7
TGCGCCAGCAGCTTTGGGCTAGCGGGGTCCTACGAGCAGTACTTC
CASSFGLAGSYEQYF
>-|10|-|TRBV6-1|TRBJ2-7
TGTGCCAGCAGTGAATGGGACTTGTTTTTC
CASSEWDLFF
>TRBD2|14|-|TRBV9|TRBJ2-3
TGTGCCAGCAGCACGCGGGGGGGCGTTGATACGCAGTATTTT
CASSTRGGVDTQYF
>TRBD1|12|-|TRBV10-1|TRBJ1-1
TGCGCCAGCAGTACAGGGGGCACTGAAGCTTTCTTT
CASSTGGTEAFF
>-|15|-|TRBV10-3|TRBJ2-7
TGTGCCATCAGGACAGACAGGCAGAGCTCCTACGAGCAGTACTTC
CAIRTDRQSSYEQYF
>TRBD2|16|-|TRBV4-2|TRBJ2-5
TGTGCCAGCAGCCAAGATGGGGGACTAGCGGGAGAGACCCAGTACTTC
CASSQDGGLAGETQYF
>TRBD1|15|-|TRBV9|TRBJ1-1
TGTGCCAGCAGCGAGAGGACAGGGGGGAATACTGAAGCTTTCTTT
CASSERTGGNTEAFF
>TRBD1|15|-|TRBV11-2|TRBJ1-1
TGTGCCAGCAGCTTAAGGCAGGGGGACAACACTGAAGCTTTCTTT
CASSLRQGDNTEAFF
>-|13|-|TRBV29-1|TRBJ2-3
TGCAGCGTTGACGGGAGAAACACAGATACGCAGTATTTT
CSVDGRNTDTQYF